This T cell receptor (beta chain) was sequenced in a study of OX40 agonist ivuxolimab in advanced cancers. Study at large: Ivuxolimab is a fully human IgG2 antibody that activates OX40 (CD134). Study observations and caveats: Relatively little clonal expansion, among the lowest observed, appeared in partial responders at 0.1-3.0 mg/kg. Compared with CD4+, CD8+ T cells on average had more expanded clones.

The data were produced by immunoSEQ multiplex PCR, yet TCRdb's version contains in-frame clones alone and is incomplete. The repertoire holds 55,000 to 75,000 clones, with more than 65% as singletons. V shed 2 bases and J shed 12 bases, with 17 bases lying between them. The CDR3 loop spans 14 amino acids. The germline gives CDR1 WSHSY, CDR2 SAAADI. In regard to this clone: The antigen is undetermined.

Sequenced here: CD4+ or CD8+ T cells sorted from blood, sampled in a trial of the OX40 agonist ivuxolimab. This TCR was recovered from an adult with an advanced solid tumor such as melanoma, head and neck, liver or kidney cancer. The V gene is TRBV10-2, the J gene TRBJ2-1, with D perhaps assigned TRBD1 or TRBD2 (7 bases each). CDR3 bases: TGCGCCAGCAGTGAGGCAGGGGGGGCTATATGGCAGTTCTTC. It encodes CASSEAGGAIWQFF.